Following are 22 T cell receptor beta chains from one sample sequenced in a study of shared clonotypes between healthy human individuals. Data came from immunoSEQ multiplex PCR; TCRdb stores just in-frame clones and leaves some out. Of fewer than 2.5 million clones in the sample, over 85% were seen once. Sequencing was carried out using naive CD4+ T cells from PBMCs. Subset defined: CD45RA+ positively selected. Every receptor here comes from a young man in good health. Some clones in this sample may be carry-over from other donors' samples.

The J gene is TRBJ2-3, the V gene TRBV19, with 10 bases lining up with TRBD2. This CDR3 is 20 amino acids long. V lost 3 bases to trimming and J lost 2 bases; unmatched junction nucleotides: 17. Germline lookup yields CDR1 LNHDA and CDR2 SQIVND (reference sequence). The CDR3 loop is CASSITGASGSITFTDTQYF. The CDR3, as DNA: TGTGCCAGTAGTATTACCGGGGCTAGCGGGAGTATAACCTTCACAGATACGCAGTATTTT.

This clone was recorded only once. The V and J genes are TRBV30 and TRBJ2-2; D could derive from TRBD1 or TRBD2 (5 bases each). This CDR3 region has 15 residues. V dropped 0 bases and J dropped 5 bases, with 13 bases sitting between them. Germline V CDR1 and CDR2: GTSNPN, SVGIG (reference sequence). The CDR3 DNA reads TGTGCCTGGAGTGTACACCCGAGGGGAACCGGGGAGCTGTTTTTT. Translating gives CAWSVHPRGTGELFF.

The chain is built from TRBV29-1 and TRBJ2-3; D gene ambiguous. The CDR3 runs 15 residues. CDR1 SQVTM and CDR2 ANQGSEA come from the germline V gene. Deletions cut 4 bases from V and 0 bases from J, with 14 bases between. Written as DNA, the CDR3 is TGCAGCGTTGGCCCCTCGGTCCCCAGCACAGATACGCAGTATTTT. Translating it yields CSVGPSVPSTDTQYF.

The chain recombines TRBV11-1 with TRBJ2-7; D may correspond to TRBD1 or TRBD2 (5 bases each). Germline V CDR1 and CDR2: SGHAT, FQDESV (reference sequence). CDR3 size: 15 residues. Trimming took off 8 bases at V and 7 bases at J, with 24 bases between the two ends. The CDR3 DNA sequence: TGTGCCAGCGCCCGCAGAGGGGCGAGGACATTGGAGCAGTACTTC. Protein product: CASARRGARTLEQYF.

The gene calls are TRBV6-6 and TRBJ2-1, with D possibly being TRBD2 (5 bases). Germline V gene data show CDR1 as MNHNY and CDR2 as SVGAGI (reference sequence). V was shortened by 4 bases and J by 4 bases, with 11 bases between the two germline ends. There are 14 residues in the CDR3. CDR3 sequence reads: CASSSSGPYNEQFF. In DNA, the CDR3 is TGTGCCAGCAGTTCCAGCGGACCGTACAATGAGCAGTTCTTC.

The chain joins TRBV5-1 to TRBJ2-1, with TRBD2 matching 11 bases. Trimming removed 2 bases from V and 6 bases from J; junction bases left unmatched: 4. There are 15 residues in the CDR3. The germline V gene encodes CDR1 SGHRS and CDR2 YFSETQ. Written as DNA, the CDR3 is TGCGCCAGCAGCTTTGTAGCGGGAGGGCTCAATGAGCAGTTCTTC. It yields the protein CASSFVAGGLNEQFF.

A word on this clone: In the same sample, other DNA sequences code for this CDR3. J is TRBJ2-2 and V is TRBV10-3; D gene uncertain. Germline V gene sequence: CDR1 ENHRY, CDR2 SYGVKD. This CDR3 contains 12 residues. The germline V and J ends were trimmed by 2 bases and 5 bases, with 3 bases remaining between them. The CDR3 nucleotides are TGTGCCATCAGTGAGAATACCGGGGAGCTGTTTTTT. Translation gives CAISENTGELFF.

The gene calls are TRBV5-1 and TRBJ2-2; possibly TRBD2 for D (5 bases). Germline CDR1 and CDR2: SGHRS and YFSETQ. Trimming shortened V by 7 bases and J by 0 bases, and 13 bases separated the two germline ends. The CDR3 contains 15 residues. The CDR3 DNA sequence: TGCGCCAGCCGTCCGAGCGGCACGAACACCGGGGAGCTGTTTTTT. It yields the protein CASRPSGTNTGELFF.

The J gene is TRBJ2-4, the V gene TRBV7-3; possible D gene TRBD1, 6 bases. Germline CDR1 and CDR2: SGHTA and FQGTGA. The V end was cut by 5 bases, the J end by 1 base, with 15 bases between. The CDR3 consists of 16 residues. The CDR3 loop reads CASSPGTPLAKNIQYF. Written as DNA, the CDR3 is TGTGCCAGCAGCCCTGGGACACCCTTGGCCAAAAACATTCAGTACTTC.

CDR3 loop: CASSSLVGGTSGIGDTGELFF. The CDR3 region has the DNA TGTGCCAGCAGCTCACTTGTCGGGGGGACTAGCGGGATTGGCGACACCGGGGAGCTGTTTTTT. The V call is TRBV27, the J call TRBJ2-2; 13 positions match TRBD2. With 6 bases clipped from V and 3 bases from J, the junction kept 19 bases outside the gene matches. CDR1 and CDR2 from the germline V gene are MNHEY and SMNVEV (reference sequence). CDR3 length equals 21 residues.

This chain connects TRBV7-9 to TRBJ2-2; TRBD2 matches at 7 bases. Germline CDR1 SEHNR, CDR2 FQNEAQ (reference sequence). The CDR3 consists of 17 residues. Unmatched junction bases numbered 14, after V lost 4 bases and J lost 6 bases. The DNA for the CDR3 is TGTGCCAGCAGCTCTGGATACCGGGACTACCGTCCCGGGGAGCTGTTTTTT. Its protein is CASSSGYRDYRPGELFF.

The chain links TRBV5-1 to TRBJ2-1; 9 bases are a match to TRBD2. V gave up 1 base and J gave up 7 bases; unmatched junction bases: 6. The CDR3 runs to 15 residues. Germline CDR1 reads SGHRS; CDR2 reads YFSETQ. For the CDR3, the DNA is TGCGCCAGCAGCTTGAATAGCGGGAGTCAAAATGAGCAGTTCTTC. Its translation is CASSLNSGSQNEQFF.

The chain couples TRBV5-1 to TRBJ2-1; no clear D. The CDR3 spans 13 residues. From germline, CDR1 is SGHRS and CDR2 YFSETQ. With 2 bases removed from V and 9 bases from J, the gap between germline ends came to 12 bases. In DNA form, the CDR3 reads TGCGCCAGCAGCTTTTATATCTCTCGTGAGCAGTTCTTC. Encoded protein: CASSFYISREQFF.

The chain uses TRBV10-3 and TRBJ2-5; 16 positions agree with TRBD2. This CDR3 comprises 18 residues. Germline values: CDR1 ENHRY, CDR2 SYGVKD. After removal of 2 bases from V and 5 bases from J, the junction contained 8 bases not matched to a gene. CDR3 region: CAISEPGLAGGPTETQYF. The CDR3, as DNA: TGTGCCATCAGTGAGCCGGGACTAGCGGGAGGGCCCACCGAGACCCAGTACTTC.

The gene calls are TRBV5-3 and TRBJ1-3; TRBD1 is a possible D gene (6 bases). TRBV5-3 is an ORF; its function is uncertain. This CDR3 has 14 amino acids. The V end was cut by 3 bases, the J end by 6 bases, with 13 bases between. CDR3 sequence: CARSWDTPQNTIYF. CDR3 in DNA: TGTGCCAGAAGCTGGGACACTCCCCAAAACACCATATATTTT.

The chain employs TRBV7-3 and TRBJ2-3, with D tentatively TRBD1 (7 bases). Germline-derived CDR1 and CDR2 are SGHTA and FQGTGA. This CDR3 is 14 amino acids long. V lost 4 bases, J lost 1 base, and 9 bases lay in between. The CDR3, as DNA: TGTGCCAGCAGCTCCAGGGGGGGCACAGATACGCAGTATTTT. It is translated as CASSSRGGTDTQYF. Together with reference TRBV7-3 and TRBJ2-3, the CDR3 gives the full variable domain: GAGVSQTPSNKVTEKGKYVELRCDPISGHTALYWYRQSLGQGPEFLIYFQGTGAADDSGLPNDRFFAVRPEGSVSTLKIQRTERGDSAVYLCASSSRGGTDTQYFGPGTRLTVL.

The chain recombines TRBV28 with TRBJ1-2, with a tentative D call TRBD1 (6 bases). Germline loops: CDR1 MDHEN, CDR2 SYDVKM. V was trimmed by 5 bases and J by 4 bases, leaving 11 bases between them. This CDR3 is 13 amino acids long. CDR3: CASSPHRAYGYTF. CDR3 coding DNA: TGTGCCAGCAGTCCACACAGGGCCTATGGCTACACCTTC.

The chain has TRBV15 and TRBJ2-2, with 9 bases aligning to TRBD2. The trim removed 0 bases at V and 2 bases at J, leaving 1 base unmatched. The CDR3 has 16 amino acids. Germline V lookup: CDR1 LNHNV, CDR2 YYDKDF (reference sequence). The CDR3 reads CATSRDLAGNTGELFF. The CDR3 nucleotides are TGTGCCACCAGCAGAGACCTAGCGGGAAACACCGGGGAGCTGTTTTTT.

This chain uses TRBV6-5 with TRBJ1-2; 11 nucleotides match TRBD1. The CDR3 has 14 amino acids. With V trimmed by 10 bases and J by 7 bases, 11 bases remained unmatched. Germline CDR1 is MNHEY and CDR2 is SVGAGI. CDR3: CATLARDRGSGYTF. In nucleotides, the CDR3 is TGTGCCACCCTAGCCCGGGACAGGGGGTCTGGCTACACCTTC.

V gene TRBV30 combines with J gene TRBJ1-4; 9 bases map to TRBD1. The CDR3 covers 13 residues. From germline, CDR1 is GTSNPN and CDR2 SVGIG (reference sequence). The ends lost 0 bases at V and 8 bases at J; junction bases unmatched: 1. The CDR3 DNA is TGTGCCTGGAGTGTAGACAGGGGGGAAAAACTGTTTTTT. Translating it yields CAWSVDRGEKLFF.

This clone showed up just once. The rearrangement links TRBV2 to TRBJ2-5; D gene unclear. The germline gives CDR1 SNHLY, CDR2 FYNNEI. The CDR3 runs 12 residues. Trimming removed 4 bases at V and 3 bases at J, with 6 bases between. CDR3: CASSVVKETQYF. The CDR3 DNA sequence: TGTGCCAGCAGTGTCGTGAAAGAGACCCAGTACTTC.

The chain employs TRBV18 and TRBJ1-1, with D possibly TRBD1 on 6 matching bases. The V end was cut by 2 bases, the J end by 7 bases, with 20 bases between. Germline assignment: CDR1 KGHSH and CDR2 LQKENI. This CDR3 region has 16 residues. This CDR3 reads CASSPNSGHGNFEAFF. For the CDR3, the DNA is TGTGCCAGCTCACCAAATTCGGGACACGGGAACTTTGAAGCTTTCTTT.